The 7 T cell receptor beta chains listed next were all sequenced from one sample in a study of beta chain features in type 1 diabetes. For these receptors, no antigen is known. Findings and limits, study-wide: Across all four CD4+ subsets, people with type 1 diabetes showed modestly shorter TCRB CDR3s.

What was sequenced were expressed TCRB transcripts, since all of the isolated RNA had been reverse transcribed. Profiled with immunoSEQ multiplex PCR; TCRdb holds only in-frame clones, not every one. The sample yields 150,000 to 200,000 clones, about 63% seen once. Sequenced: naive CD4+ T cells from blood. The receptors originated from a man younger than 45 with type 1 diabetes.

This chain links TRBV7-9 with TRBJ1-5, with 7 bases identical to TRBD1. V lost 6 bases, J lost 3 bases, and 5 bases stayed unmatched. The CDR3 is 14 residues long. The V gene's germline CDR1 is SEHNR and CDR2 FQNEAQ (reference sequence). As DNA, the CDR3 is TGTGCCAGCAGTCTAACAGGGGACAATCAGCCCCAGCATTTT. Its translation: CASSLTGDNQPQHF.

This chain uses TRBV5-1 with TRBJ2-3; no firm D call. V lost 0 bases, J lost 6 bases, and 8 bases lay in between. Looked up from germline, CDR1 is SGHRS and CDR2 is YFSETQ. The CDR3 extends over 13 amino acids. The CDR3, as DNA: TGCGCCAGCAGCTTGGAGGTTCGGGATACGCAGTATTTT. Amino acid sequence: CASSLEVRDTQYF.

The chain links TRBV11-2 to TRBJ1-6, with D possibly TRBD1 on 5 matching bases. Germline V gene data show CDR1 as SGHAT and CDR2 as FQNNGV. V was pared by 0 bases and J by 9 bases, with 12 bases between. The CDR3 sequence is 15 residues long. CDR3 amino acids: CASSLDQLGVSPLHF. The CDR3 DNA is TGTGCCAGCAGCTTAGATCAATTGGGGGTTTCACCCCTCCACTTT.

The chain joins TRBV14 to TRBJ1-2; TRBD1 is a possible D gene (5 bases). This CDR3 has 13 residues. Germline V gene sequence: CDR1 SGHDN, CDR2 FVKESK. Between the trimmed V and J ends, which lost 3 bases and 5 bases, there was a span of 10 bases. The CDR3 DNA is TGTGCCAGCAGCCATCCCAGGGATTATGGCTACACCTTC. Translation: CASSHPRDYGYTF.

The V call is TRBV6-5, the J call TRBJ1-4; D gene ambiguous. The V gene's germline CDR1 is MNHEY and CDR2 SVGAGI. The CDR3 loop spans 14 amino acids. V was shortened by 2 bases and J by 1 base, with 5 bases between the two germline ends. The CDR3 loop is CASSYVRTNEKLFF. The CDR3 region has the DNA TGTGCCAGCAGTTACGTTAGAACTAATGAAAAACTGTTTTTT.

This clone came up a few times. The chain uses TRBV14 and TRBJ2-3, with D possibly matching TRBD2 (6 bases). The germline V gene has CDR1 SGHDN and CDR2 FVKESK. The CDR3 totals 16 residues. The V end lost 3 bases, the J end lost 2 bases, and 15 bases lay between the germline ends. In DNA form, the CDR3 reads TGTGCCAGCAGCCAGGTTGCGGGAACCTACACAGATACGCAGTATTTT. It is translated as CASSQVAGTYTDTQYF.

The genes are TRBV4-3 and TRBJ1-2; 9 bases line up with TRBD1. Germline V lookup: CDR1 LGHNA, CDR2 YSLEER. CDR3 length: 15 amino acids. V shed 3 bases, J shed 1 base, and the junction held 3 bases outside the gene matches. CDR3 sequence (DNA): TGCGCCAGCAGCCAGACGACAGGGGGTAACTATGGCTACACCTTC. It translates to CASSQTTGGNYGYTF.